This T cell receptor (beta chain) was observed in a study of blood T cell repertoires in COVID-19. Study as a whole: The origin of the acute and convalescent COVID-19 samples was the United States, Italy and Spain.

Data came from immunoSEQ multiplex PCR; TCRdb stores just in-frame clones and leaves some out. The sample holds about 260,000 clones; approximately 90% are singletons and the top ten take roughly 1.2%. Participants were aged 18 to 89 years from 20 to 30 US areas. The CDR3 is made up of 14 amino acids. Germline trimming cut 6 bases from V and 0 bases from J; bases unmatched to any gene: 1. Germline CDR1 LGHDT, CDR2 YNNKEL (reference sequence). The sequenced sample was PBMCs or T cells enriched from blood (not recorded which). The origin of this receptor is a woman between 35 and 50 years old with acute COVID-19. The chain uses TRBV3-1 (or the pseudogene TRBV3-2) and TRBJ2-5; 10 nucleotides match TRBD2. The CDR3 is CASRTSGNQETQYF. The CDR3 bases are TGTGCCAGCAGAACTAGCGGGAACCAAGAGACCCAGTACTTC.